This T cell receptor beta chain was recorded in a study of long-term antiretroviral therapy in people with HIV. Study-wide findings and caveats: Viral resistance, ART adherence and therapy changes all lacked available data.

Researchers report immunoSEQ v3.0 was run at survey level. Only in-frame clones appear in the TCRdb table, and some are missing; sequencing was by immunoSEQ multiplex PCR. This sample has 25,000 to 30,000 clones, with around 86% found just once. On this clone: Its specificity is unknown.

The CDR3 covers 14 residues. J was trimmed by 8 bases and V by 4 bases; bases with no gene match: 9. From germline, CDR1 is SGHRS and CDR2 YFSETQ. The chain combines TRBV5-1 with TRBJ2-1; 7 bases map to TRBD1. The sequence derives from a middle-aged man with HIV. The sample in question was unsorted PBMCs, obtained 2.7 years after starting antiretroviral therapy. The CDR3 sequence is CASSPHTGVDEQFF. Written as DNA, the CDR3 is TGCGCCAGCAGCCCACATACAGGGGTTGATGAGCAGTTCTTC.